Below, 21 T cell receptor beta chains from the same sample are listed, as sequenced in a study of T cell changes during pregnancy in multiple sclerosis. Profiling relied on immunoSEQ multiplex PCR, and the TCRdb table lists in-frame clones only, not all of them. The repertoire holds about 110,000 clones, with less than 95% as singletons. Sequenced material: peripheral blood, taken in the third trimester of pregnancy. The receptors come from a female donor in good health, enrolled as a control in a pregnancy study.

This clone was recorded a few times. The V gene is TRBV21-1, the J gene TRBJ1-1; the table's D call, TRBD1, was not checked against the DNA. TRBV21-1 is flagged as a pseudogene. The length of the CDR3 is 17 residues. In DNA, the CDR3 is TGTGCCAGCTTGAAAAGGAGGACAGGGGGAACCACTACTGAAGCTTTCTTT. Translating it yields CASLKRRTGGTTTEAFF.

The gene calls are TRBV19 and TRBJ2-7; a weak D match, TRBD1 (7 bases). Germline CDR1 is LNHDA and CDR2 is SQIVND (reference sequence). This CDR3 is 17 amino acids long. Trimming shortened V by 1 base and J by 1 base, and 17 bases separated the two germline ends. CDR3 protein: CASSIVTARGVSYEQYF. The CDR3 coding sequence is TGTGCCAGTAGTATAGTGACGGCCAGGGGGGTATCCTACGAGCAGTACTTC. Complete variable domain (other parts from reference TRBV19 and TRBJ2-7): DGGITQSPKYLFRKEGQNVTLSCEQNLNHDAMYWYRQDPGQGLRLIYYSQIVNDFQKGDIAEGYSVSREKKESFPLTVTSAQKNPTAFYLCASSIVTARGVSYEQYFGPGTRLTVT.

The gene calls are TRBV7-8 and TRBJ1-4, with D possibly TRBD1 on 5 matching bases. The germline gives CDR1 SGHVS, CDR2 FQNEAQ. V was clipped by 2 bases and J by 8 bases, with 12 bases between them. This CDR3 contains 14 residues. CDR3 sequence reads: CASSLQGVGEKLFF. The CDR3 nucleotides read TGTGCCAGCAGCTTACAAGGGGTGGGGGAAAAACTGTTTTTT.

This chain connects TRBV7-9 to TRBJ2-3, with D possibly matching TRBD1 (5 bases). This CDR3 has 14 residues. V gave up 4 bases and J gave up 6 bases, with 14 bases separating them. Germline assignment: CDR1 SEHNR and CDR2 FQNEAQ (reference sequence). This chain's CDR3 is CASSSEQGSDTQYF. For the CDR3, the DNA is TGTGCCAGCAGCTCTGAGCAGGGATCGGATACGCAGTATTTT.

This rearrangement joins TRBV30 to TRBJ2-2; no reliable D call. CDR1 is GTSNPN, CDR2 SVGIG, per germline (reference sequence). CDR3 length: 15 amino acids. V lost 0 bases and J lost 2, with 10 bases in between. The CDR3 protein is CAWSVRPGNTGELFF. CDR3 in DNA: TGTGCCTGGAGTGTACGTCCGGGTAACACCGGGGAGCTGTTTTTT.

A single count supports this clone. V and J are TRBV15 and TRBJ2-2; 7 nucleotides match TRBD1. Trimming took 3 bases from V and 3 from J; bases not matched to a gene: 4. CDR1 LNHNV and CDR2 YYDKDF come from the germline V gene (reference sequence). CDR3 length: 15 amino acids. The CDR3 coding sequence is TGTGCCACCAGCAGGATCGACAGGGACACCGGGGAGCTGTTTTTT. This codes for CATSRIDRDTGELFF.

The V and J genes are TRBV7-9 and TRBJ1-1; 8 bases agree with TRBD1. CDR1 and CDR2 (germline): SEHNR, FQNEAQ (reference sequence). J lost 6 bases, V lost 3 bases, and 9 bases had no gene match. This CDR3 contains 15 residues. CDR3 nucleotides: TGTGCCAGCAGCTTTTTAACAGGACAGGGTTCTGAAGCTTTCTTT. It yields the protein CASSFLTGQGSEAFF.

The rearrangement uses TRBV6-5 and TRBJ1-2, with 11 bases fitting TRBD1. CDR1 is MNHEY, CDR2 SVGAGI, per germline. The CDR3 sequence is 15 residues long. The V gene end was trimmed by 6 bases and the J gene end by 8 bases; junction bases not matched to a gene: 11. The CDR3: CASRAGTGGGWGYTF. The CDR3 bases are TGTGCCAGCAGGGCCGGGACAGGGGGGGGATGGGGCTACACCTTC.

The rearrangement uses TRBV4-3 and TRBJ2-3; D perhaps matches TRBD2 (6 bases). Between the trimmed V and J ends, which lost 3 bases and 3 bases, there was a span of 19 bases. Germline-derived CDR1 and CDR2 are LGHNA and YSLEER. The CDR3 totals 17 residues. CDR3 amino acids: CASSQNNYAGTTDTQYF. DNA for the CDR3: TGCGCCAGCAGCCAGAATAACTATGCGGGGACGACAGATACGCAGTATTTT.

The count of this clone is one. The chain joins TRBV11-1 to TRBJ2-1; 9 bases are a match to TRBD2. The germline V gene has CDR1 SGHAT and CDR2 FQDESV (reference sequence). The CDR3 length is 16 residues. Losses at the gene ends were 5 bases for V and 12 bases for J; bases not matched to a gene: 17. CDR3 residues: CASSANLAGLISGQFF. The CDR3 bases are TGTGCCAGCAGCGCCAATCTAGCGGGGCTAATTTCTGGGCAGTTCTTC.

The chain carries TRBV10-3 and TRBJ2-6; 7 bases are shared with TRBD1. Germline V gives CDR1 ENHRY, CDR2 SYGVKD. CDR3 length: 18 amino acids. The ends lost 0 bases at V and 0 bases at J; junction bases unmatched: 5. DNA for the CDR3: TGTGCCATCAGTGAGTCGGGACAGAGTGTCTCTGGGGCCAACGTCCTGACTTTC. This codes for CAISESGQSVSGANVLTF.

The J gene is TRBJ2-3, the V gene TRBV5-6; D is perhaps TRBD1 (5 bases). This CDR3 comprises 16 residues. V was shortened by 6 bases and J by 1 base, with 18 bases between the two germline ends. Germline V gene sequence: CDR1 SGHDT, CDR2 YYEEEE. The CDR3 loop reads CASTQDQGFRTDTQYF. The CDR3 region has the DNA TGTGCCAGCACCCAGGATCAGGGATTTCGCACAGATACGCAGTATTTT.

The V call is TRBV10-2, the J call TRBJ1-4; weak D call: TRBD1 (5 bases). Per germline, CDR1 WSHSY and CDR2 SAAADI. V lost 0 bases, J lost 6 bases, and 11 bases lay in between. This CDR3 is 15 amino acids long. The CDR3 nucleotides are TGCGCCAGCAGTGAGTCAGTACGGGGGGATGAAAAACTGTTTTTT. It codes for CASSESVRGDEKLFF.

The rearrangement joins TRBV2 to TRBJ1-1; 8 nucleotides line up with TRBD1. Germline CDR1 is SNHLY and CDR2 is FYNNEI. V lost 7 bases and J lost 3; bases outside the gene matches: 7. The CDR3 totals 14 residues. The DNA of the CDR3 is TGTGCCAGCAAAGGGACAGGATGGGACACTGAAGCTTTCTTT. Protein sequence: CASKGTGWDTEAFF.

To note about this clone: This sample includes further DNA sequences coding for the same CDR3. The chain has TRBV4-1 and TRBJ1-5, with 10 nucleotides matching TRBD1. This CDR3 spans 14 amino acids. The J segment lost 4 bases and the V segment lost 3 bases, leaving 0 bases of the junction unmatched. CDR1 is MGHRA, CDR2 YSYEKL, per germline. This chain's CDR3 is CASSQDRGNQPQHF. CDR3 in DNA: TGCGCCAGCAGCCAGGACAGGGGGAATCAGCCCCAGCATTTT.

The chain combines TRBV7-2 with TRBJ2-5; no clear D gene. CDR3 length equals 13 residues. Germline V gene lookup returns CDR1 SGHTA and CDR2 FQGNSA. V lost 0 bases and J lost 5, with 7 bases in between. CDR3 region: CASSLAFQETQYF. The CDR3 nucleotides read TGTGCCAGCAGCTTAGCCTTCCAGGAGACCCAGTACTTC.

V and J are TRBV7-2 and TRBJ2-7; 15 nucleotides line up with TRBD2. The V segment lost 5 bases and the J segment 4 bases; nucleotides outside the gene matches: 6. The V gene's germline CDR1 is SGHTA and CDR2 FQGNSA. This CDR3 is built from 16 residues. The CDR3 DNA reads as TGTGCCAGCAGCCGGACTAGCGGGGGGGTCCGTTACGAGCAGTACTTC. Residues: CASSRTSGGVRYEQYF.

The genes are TRBV6-1 and TRBJ2-3; no firm D call. This CDR3 region has 12 residues. V was clipped by 5 bases and J by 6 bases, with 9 bases between them. Per germline, CDR1 MNHNS and CDR2 SASEGT. The CDR3 nucleotides are TGTGCCAGCAGTCCTCCCAGGGATACGCAGTATTTT. Translated: CASSPPRDTQYF.

The chain has TRBV11-2 and TRBJ1-1; no firm D call. Trimming took off 3 bases at V and 1 base at J, with 6 bases between the two ends. CDR3 size: 13 residues. Germline CDR1 is SGHAT and CDR2 is FQNNGV. The CDR3 nucleotides are TGTGCCAGCAGCTTTAACGGGAACACTGAAGCTTTCTTT. Translating it yields CASSFNGNTEAFF.

This clone was counted a few times. This chain links TRBV11-2 with TRBJ1-1; D is unresolved. Trimming stripped 1 base from V and 1 base from J, with 16 bases between. CDR1 is SGHAT, CDR2 FQNNGV, per germline. The length of the CDR3 is 17 residues. CDR3 nucleotide sequence: TGTGCCAGCAGCTTAGTTTCCCCGGCAGGAACGAACACTGAAGCTTTCTTT. It encodes CASSLVSPAGTNTEAFF.

The rearrangement joins TRBV27 to TRBJ2-5, with 7 bases matching TRBD2. The CDR3 totals 15 residues. The trim removed 6 bases at V and 2 bases at J, leaving 9 bases unmatched. The germline V gene encodes CDR1 MNHEY and CDR2 SMNVEV (reference sequence). CDR3 loop: CASSLGTSAQETQYF. The CDR3 bases are TGTGCCAGCAGCTTGGGAACTAGCGCTCAAGAGACCCAGTACTTC.